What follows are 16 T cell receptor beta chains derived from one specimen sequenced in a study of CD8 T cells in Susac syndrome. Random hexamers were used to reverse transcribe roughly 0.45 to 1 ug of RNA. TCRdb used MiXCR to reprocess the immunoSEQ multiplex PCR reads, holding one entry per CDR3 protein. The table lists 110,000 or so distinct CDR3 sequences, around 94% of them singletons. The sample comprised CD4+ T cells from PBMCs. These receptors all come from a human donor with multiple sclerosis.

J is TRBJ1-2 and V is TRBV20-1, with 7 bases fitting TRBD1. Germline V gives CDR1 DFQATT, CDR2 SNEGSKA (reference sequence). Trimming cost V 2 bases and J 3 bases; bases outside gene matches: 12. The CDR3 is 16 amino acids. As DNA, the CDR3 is TGCAGTGCTAGACCCGTGACGACAGGGTCGTACTATGGCTACACCTTC. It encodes CSARPVTTGSYYGYTF.

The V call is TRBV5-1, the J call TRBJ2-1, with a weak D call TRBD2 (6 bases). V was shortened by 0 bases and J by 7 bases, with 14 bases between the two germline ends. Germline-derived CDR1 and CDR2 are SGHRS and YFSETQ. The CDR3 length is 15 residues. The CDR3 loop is CASSLGAGRENEQFF. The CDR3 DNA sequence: TGCGCCAGCAGCTTGGGGGCGGGGAGAGAGAATGAGCAGTTCTTC.

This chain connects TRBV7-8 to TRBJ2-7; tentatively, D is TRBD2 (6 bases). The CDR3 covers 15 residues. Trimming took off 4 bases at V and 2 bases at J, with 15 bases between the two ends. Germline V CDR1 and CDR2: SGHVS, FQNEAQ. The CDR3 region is CASSSGRGSPYEQYF. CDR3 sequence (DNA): TGTGCCAGCAGCTCGGGCCGGGGGAGTCCCTACGAGCAGTACTTC.

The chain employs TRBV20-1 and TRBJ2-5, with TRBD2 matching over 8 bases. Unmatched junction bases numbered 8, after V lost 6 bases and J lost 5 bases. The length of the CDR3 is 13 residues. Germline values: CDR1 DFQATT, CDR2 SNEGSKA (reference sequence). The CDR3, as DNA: TGCAGTGCCCCTCGGGGGGGCGGTGAGACCCAGTACTTC. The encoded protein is CSAPRGGGETQYF.

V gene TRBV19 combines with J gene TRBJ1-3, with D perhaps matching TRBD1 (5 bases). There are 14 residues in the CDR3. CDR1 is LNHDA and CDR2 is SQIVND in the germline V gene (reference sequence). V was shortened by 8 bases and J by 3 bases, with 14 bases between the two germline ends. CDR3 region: CASVSPGRGNTIYF. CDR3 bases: TGTGCCAGTGTTTCCCCAGGGCGTGGAAACACCATATATTTT.

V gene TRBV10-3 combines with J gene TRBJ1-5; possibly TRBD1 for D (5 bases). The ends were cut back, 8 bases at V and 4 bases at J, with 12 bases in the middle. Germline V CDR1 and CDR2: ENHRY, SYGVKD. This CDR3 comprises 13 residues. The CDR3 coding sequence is TGTGCCATCCGCAGGGAGGTGAATCAGCCCCAGCATTTT. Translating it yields CAIRREVNQPQHF.

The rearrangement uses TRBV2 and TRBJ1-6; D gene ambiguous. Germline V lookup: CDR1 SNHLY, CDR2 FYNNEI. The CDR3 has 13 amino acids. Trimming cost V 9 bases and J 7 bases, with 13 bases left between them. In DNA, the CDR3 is TGTGCCAGAACCGGAAACCTAAATTCACCCCTCCACTTT. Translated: CARTGNLNSPLHF. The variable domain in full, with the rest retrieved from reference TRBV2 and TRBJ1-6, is EPEVTQTPSHQVTQMGQEVILRCVPISNHLYFYWYRQILGQKVEFLVSFYNNEISEKSEIFDDQFSVERPDGSNFTLKIRSTKLEDSAMYFCARTGNLNSPLHFGNGTRLTVT.

The CDR3 region is CASGSNRDNSYEQYF. CDR3 DNA sequence: TGTGCTAGTGGATCGAACCGGGACAACTCCTACGAGCAGTACTTC. This chain joins TRBV12-5 and TRBJ2-7, with a weak D call TRBD1 (6 bases). This CDR3 spans 15 amino acids. The germline CDR1 and CDR2 sequences are LGHNT and FRNRAP. Trimming left V 6 bases short and J 0 bases short, with 15 bases between.

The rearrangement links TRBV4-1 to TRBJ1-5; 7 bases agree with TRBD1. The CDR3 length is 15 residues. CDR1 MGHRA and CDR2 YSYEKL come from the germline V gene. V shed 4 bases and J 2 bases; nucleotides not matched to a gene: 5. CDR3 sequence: CASSRLTGGNQPQHF. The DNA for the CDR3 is TGCGCCAGCAGCCGCCTTACAGGGGGCAATCAGCCCCAGCATTTT.

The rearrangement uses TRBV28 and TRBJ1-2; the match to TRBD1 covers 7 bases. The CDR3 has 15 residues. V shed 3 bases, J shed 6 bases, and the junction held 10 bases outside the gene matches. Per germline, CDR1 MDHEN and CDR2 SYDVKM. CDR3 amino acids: CASSFPGQRGNGYTF. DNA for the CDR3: TGTGCCAGCAGTTTTCCGGGACAGAGGGGGAATGGCTACACCTTC.

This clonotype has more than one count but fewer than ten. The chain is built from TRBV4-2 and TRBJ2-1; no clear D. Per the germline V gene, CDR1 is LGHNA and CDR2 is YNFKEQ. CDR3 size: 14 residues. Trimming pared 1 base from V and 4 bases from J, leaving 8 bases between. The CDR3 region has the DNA TGTGCCAGCAGCCAAGCAGGCCTGTACAATGAGCAGTTCTTC. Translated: CASSQAGLYNEQFF.

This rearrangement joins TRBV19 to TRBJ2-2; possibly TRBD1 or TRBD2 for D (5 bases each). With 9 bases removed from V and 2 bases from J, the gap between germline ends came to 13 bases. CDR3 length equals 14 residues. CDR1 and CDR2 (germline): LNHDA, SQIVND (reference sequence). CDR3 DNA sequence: TGTGCCAGCGGGGACGGTAAAAACACCGGGGAGCTGTTTTTT. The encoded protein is CASGDGKNTGELFF. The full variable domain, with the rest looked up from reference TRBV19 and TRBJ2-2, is DGGITQSPKYLFRKEGQNVTLSCEQNLNHDAMYWYRQDPGQGLRLIYYSQIVNDFQKGDIAEGYSVSREKKESFPLTVTSAQKNPTAFYLCASGDGKNTGELFFGEGSRLTVL.

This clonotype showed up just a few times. CDR3 sequence (DNA): TGTGCCAGCAGCGAGGACGGTAGCAATCAGCCCCAGCATTTT. It is translated as CASSEDGSNQPQHF. This chain joins TRBV7-9 and TRBJ1-5; unclear D gene. Germline CDR1 reads SEHNR; CDR2 reads FQNEAQ (reference sequence). This CDR3 is built from 14 residues. V shed 5 bases and J shed 0 bases, with 8 bases lying between them.

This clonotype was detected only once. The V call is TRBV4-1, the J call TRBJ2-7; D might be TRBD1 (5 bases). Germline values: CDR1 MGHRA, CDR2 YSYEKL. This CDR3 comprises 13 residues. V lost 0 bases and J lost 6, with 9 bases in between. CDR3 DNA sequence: TGCGCCAGCAGCCAAGATAGGCAGGGCGAGCAGTACTTC. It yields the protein CASSQDRQGEQYF.

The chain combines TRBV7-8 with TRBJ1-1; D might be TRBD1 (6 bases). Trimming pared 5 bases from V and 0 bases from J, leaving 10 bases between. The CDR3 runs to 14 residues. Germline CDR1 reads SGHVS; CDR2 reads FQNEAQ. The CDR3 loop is CASSRQEMNTEAFF. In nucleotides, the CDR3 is TGTGCCAGCAGCCGACAGGAGATGAACACTGAAGCTTTCTTT.

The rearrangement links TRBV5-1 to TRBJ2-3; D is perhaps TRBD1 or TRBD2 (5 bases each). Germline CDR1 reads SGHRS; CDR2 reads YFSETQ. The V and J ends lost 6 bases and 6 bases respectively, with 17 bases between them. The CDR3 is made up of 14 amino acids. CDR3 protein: CASNLPGTRDTQYF. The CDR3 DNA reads TGCGCCAGCAACCTTCCCGGGACGAGGGATACGCAGTATTTT.